Below, one T cell receptor beta chain is given with its context. This clone has a handful of counts. No cognate antigen has been identified for it. Base qualities were left out, and no much larger clone turns up one base away. The CDR3 measures 14 amino acids from cysteine to phenylalanine. Only the CDR3 region is kept as DNA, spanning 42 bases read in frame from base 1. At diagnosis, peripheral blood, uninvolved tumor-adjacent lung and tumor were collected and stored as a combination of fresh-frozen and FFPE material. This sample was taken from a study of T cells in localized non-small cell lung cancer (TCRdb year 2020). General notes on the study: The study examined T cell repertoires in approximately 240 patients with early-stage NSCLC and compared tumors with uninvolved tumor-adjacent lungs. The cohort consisted of 200 to 250 treatment-naive NSCLC patients whose localized lung tumors had been resected. A mean age of 66.3 years was recorded for the NSCLC patients, of whom around 140 were male and about a hundred were female. General study outcomes and caveats: Because of the exploratory design, TCR variables were selected using unadjusted p-values without false-discovery rate correction. The highest T cell clonality was observed in uninvolved tumor-adjacent lung, where clonality exceeded that of tumor, suggesting that antigenic responses were more focused in uninvolved tumor-adjacent lung. Longer overall survival was associated with higher T cell density in blood, whereas shorter survival was associated with higher clonality in adjacent lung. Because multi-region tumor sequencing was not done, intratumor heterogeneity could not be ruled out. Of the top 100 tumor clones, a median of approximately 60 were detected in paired uninvolved adjacent lung; 28 were also among that lung's top 100.

The immunoSEQ Assay was used to sequence TCR beta CDR3 regions from DNA. The authors processed their data as follows. To compute T cell density, TCR beta template counts were normalized to usable DNA, which was estimated by amplifying housekeeping genes. Richness was estimated using the preseqR package, with extrapolation to 400,000 templates for PBMC samples and to 120,000 templates for tissue samples. Clonality was defined as one minus Pielou's evenness. Tissue-enriched TCRs were identified through differential abundance testing performed on productive amino-acid clonotypes, with a minimum total count of 5 and an alpha of 0.1. The Jaccard Index and the Morisita Overlap Index were used to measure repertoire overlap between compartments. GLIPH clustered TCR beta CDR3s with public tetramer-defined viral CDR3s; viral motifs required at least three viral sequences plus V-gene enrichment. TCRdb took over this immuneACCESS table, retaining in-frame rearrangements with V and J assigned. Such tables are incomplete; in checked studies, under half of the missing clones stem from an unresolved V gene, and the remainder is unexplained. V and J calls and clone size are as listed in that table; D and trimming were resolved from the DNA. This sample gives about 3,000 clones in total; approximately 20% of them show up just once. 6% to 8% of the sample is in the top ten clones.

The clonotype comes from a man aged 18 to 49 with stage II lung adenocarcinoma. The sequence joins TRBV1 to TRBJ1-6; TRBD1 is taken as the D call from the table, unchecked against the DNA. TRBV1 is a recognized pseudogene. The sequences come from lung tumor tissue, collected before any cancer treatment. The DNA sequence is given as TGCGCCAGCAGCCAAGACAGACAGGGATCACCCCTCCACTTT. Its protein product is CASSQDRQGSPLHF.